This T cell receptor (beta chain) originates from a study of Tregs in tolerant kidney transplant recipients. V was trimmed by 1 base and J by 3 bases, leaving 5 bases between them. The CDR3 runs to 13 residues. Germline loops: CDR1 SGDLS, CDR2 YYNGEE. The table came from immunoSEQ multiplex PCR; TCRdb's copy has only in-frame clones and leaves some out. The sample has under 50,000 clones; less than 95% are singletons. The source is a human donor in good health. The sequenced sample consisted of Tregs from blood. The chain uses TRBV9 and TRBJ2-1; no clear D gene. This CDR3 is CASSVTVYNEQFF. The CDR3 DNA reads TGTGCCAGCAGCGTAACAGTCTACAATGAGCAGTTCTTC. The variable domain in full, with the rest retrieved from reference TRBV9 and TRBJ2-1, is DSGVTQTPKHLITATGQRVTLRCSPRSGDLSVYWYQQSLDQGLQFLIQYYNGEERAKGNILERFSAQQFPDLHSELNLSSLELGDSALYFCASSVTVYNEQFFGPGTRLTVL.